The entry that follows covers one T cell receptor beta chain sequence. The sample belongs to a study of blood T cell repertoires in COVID-19. About the study: COVID-19 samples from acute and convalescent phases originated in the United States, Italy and Spain.

Generated by immunoSEQ multiplex PCR, the TCRdb table keeps only in-frame clones and is missing some. The sample lists 130,000 or so clones; about three quarters were seen once. Sequenced material: peripheral blood. The receptor was derived from a man aged 45-65 years with acute or convalescent COVID-19.

The chain's CDR3 is CASSAGTAYEQYF. The CDR3 coding sequence is TGTGCCAGCAGCGCCGGGACAGCCTACGAGCAGTACTTC. The chain employs TRBV9 and TRBJ2-7, with TRBD1 identical over 7 bases. Germline CDR1 SGDLS, CDR2 YYNGEE. The junction had 2 bases not matched to a gene; V was cut back by 3 bases and J by 2 bases. The CDR3 is 13 amino acids.